Included here is one T cell receptor (beta chain) sequence, with context. Trimming took 0 bases from V and 4 from J, leaving 13 bases between them. This CDR3 is built from 16 residues. The germline gives CDR1 MGHRA, CDR2 YSYEKL. TCR beta CDR3 regions were amplified from RNA transcripts. An initial round of RT-PCR targeting the TCR CDR3 relied on the HTBI primer set. TCRdb redid the calling of the multiplex PCR reads with MiXCR, one entry per CDR3 protein. The table includes a few hundred thousand distinct CDR3 sequences, about 18% detected once. The data belong to a study of T cells in Graves' hyperthyroidism and ophthalmopathy. Using 9.5 to 10 ml of fresh peripheral blood, PBMCs were prepared.

Sequencing was done on a sample of blood. The TCR comes from a man between 18 and 29 years old with Graves' ophthalmopathy. The V call is TRBV4-1, the J call TRBJ2-1, with D perhaps assigned TRBD1 or TRBD2 (5 bases each). The CDR3 DNA reads as TGCGCCAGCAGCCAAGATCGGGACGGAGCGTACAATGAGCAGTTCTTC. It encodes CASSQDRDGAYNEQFF.